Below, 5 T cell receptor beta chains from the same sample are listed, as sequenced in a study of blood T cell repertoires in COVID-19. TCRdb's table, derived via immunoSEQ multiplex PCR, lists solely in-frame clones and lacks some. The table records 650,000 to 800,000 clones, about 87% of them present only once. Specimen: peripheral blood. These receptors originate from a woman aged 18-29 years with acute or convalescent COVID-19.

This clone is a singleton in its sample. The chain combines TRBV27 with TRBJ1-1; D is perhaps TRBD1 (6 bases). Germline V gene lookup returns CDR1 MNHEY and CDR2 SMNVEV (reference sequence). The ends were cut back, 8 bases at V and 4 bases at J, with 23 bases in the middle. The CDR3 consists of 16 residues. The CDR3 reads CASQLSGGRMGTEAFF. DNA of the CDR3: TGTGCCAGCCAATTGTCGGGGGGGCGCATGGGCACTGAAGCTTTCTTT.

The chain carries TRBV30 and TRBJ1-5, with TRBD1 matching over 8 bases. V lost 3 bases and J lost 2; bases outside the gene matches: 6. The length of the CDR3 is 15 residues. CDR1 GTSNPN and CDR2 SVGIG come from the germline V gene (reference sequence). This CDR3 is CAWRSTGGGNQPQHF. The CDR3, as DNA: TGTGCCTGGAGGAGCACAGGGGGTGGCAATCAGCCCCAGCATTTT.

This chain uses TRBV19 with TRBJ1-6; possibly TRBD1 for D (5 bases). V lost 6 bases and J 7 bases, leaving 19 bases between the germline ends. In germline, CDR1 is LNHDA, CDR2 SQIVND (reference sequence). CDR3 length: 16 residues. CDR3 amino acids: CASSPTGGISNSPLHF. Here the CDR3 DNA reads TGTGCCAGTAGCCCGACGGGGGGTATTTCGAATTCACCCCTCCACTTT.

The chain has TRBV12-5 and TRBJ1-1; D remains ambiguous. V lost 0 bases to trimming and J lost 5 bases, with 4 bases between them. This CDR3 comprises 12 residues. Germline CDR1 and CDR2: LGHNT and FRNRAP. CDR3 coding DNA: TGTGCTAGTGGTTTGGTACTAACTGAAGCTTTCTTT. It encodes CASGLVLTEAFF. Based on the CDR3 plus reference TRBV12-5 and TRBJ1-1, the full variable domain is DARVTQTPRHKVTEMGQEVTMRCQPILGHNTVFWYRQTMMQGLELLAYFRNRAPLDDSGMPKDRFSAEMPDATLATLKIQPSEPRDSAVYFCASGLVLTEAFFGQGTRLTVV.

The CDR3 spells CASRPLGGWDYGYTF. The CDR3 DNA follows: TGTGCCAGCAGACCACTAGGGGGCTGGGACTATGGCTACACCTTC. V is TRBV27 and J is TRBJ1-2; 7 nucleotides align to TRBD1. V gave up 6 bases and J gave up 3 bases; unmatched junction bases: 10. Germline CDR1 MNHEY, CDR2 SMNVEV (reference sequence). The CDR3 is 15 amino acids.